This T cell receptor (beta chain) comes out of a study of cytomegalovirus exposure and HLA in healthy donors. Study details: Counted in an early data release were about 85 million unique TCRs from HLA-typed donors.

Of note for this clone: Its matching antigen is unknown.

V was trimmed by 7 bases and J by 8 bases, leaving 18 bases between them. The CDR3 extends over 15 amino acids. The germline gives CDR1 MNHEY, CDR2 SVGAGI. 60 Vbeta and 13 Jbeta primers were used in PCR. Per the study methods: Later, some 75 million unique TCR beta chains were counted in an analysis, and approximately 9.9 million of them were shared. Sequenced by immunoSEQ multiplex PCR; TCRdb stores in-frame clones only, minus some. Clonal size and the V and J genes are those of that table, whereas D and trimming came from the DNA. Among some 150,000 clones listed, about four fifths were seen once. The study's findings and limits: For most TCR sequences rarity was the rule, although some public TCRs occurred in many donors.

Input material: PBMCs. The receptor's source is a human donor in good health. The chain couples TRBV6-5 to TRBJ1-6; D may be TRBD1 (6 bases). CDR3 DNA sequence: TGTGCCAGCACTCCGTTAACAGGGTGGGATTCACCCCTCCACTTT. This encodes CASTPLTGWDSPLHF.